This T cell receptor beta chain was obtained from a study of T cell repertoires in cytomegalovirus infection. Study-level background: Indications of both CMV infection and matching HLA type were provided by public TCR beta signatures.

TCRdb re-analysed the reads in MiXCR, keeping a single row per CDR3 protein. The sample holds about 460,000 distinct CDR3 sequences, about 11% seen once. Germline V gene lookup returns CDR1 ENHRY and CDR2 SYGVKD. The CDR3 runs to 13 residues. The V end was cut by 6 bases, the J end by 6 bases, with 13 bases between. Study-level points and caveats: In two of eight donors, the top clonotype was HLA-C-restricted CMV-specific. Summed frequency of public TCR beta families distinguished CMV carriers with the relevant HLA.

This clonotype has ten or more counts. The antigen is not known. The chain is built from TRBV10-3 and TRBJ2-3; D is perhaps TRBD1 (6 bases). The sequence was obtained from a human donor in good health (CMV status not recorded). Some clones in this sample may be carry-over from other donors' samples. Input material: PBMCs. The CDR3 loop is CAIREPTGDTQYF. The CDR3 bases are TGTGCCATCAGGGAACCTACAGGGGATACGCAGTATTTT.